This TCR beta chain came from a study of blood T cell repertoires in COVID-19. Study information: Specimens from acute and convalescent COVID-19 originated in the United States, Italy and Spain.

The table came from immunoSEQ multiplex PCR; TCRdb's copy has only in-frame clones and leaves some out. Here the sample spans over 250,000 clones, about 89% being singletons. This CDR3 is built from 13 residues. Trimming pared 2 bases from V and 4 bases from J, leaving 8 bases between. Germline V gene data show CDR1 as MNHNY and CDR2 as SVGAGI (reference sequence). The rearrangement links TRBV6-6 to TRBJ1-1, with TRBD1 as a possible D gene (5 bases). The receptor was derived from a woman between 50 and 59 years old with acute or convalescent COVID-19. Material: peripheral blood. CDR3 region: CASSYGGSTEAFF. CDR3 DNA: TGTGCCAGCAGTTACGGGGGGTCCACTGAAGCTTTCTTT.